The clone carrying this T cell receptor beta chain was detected a few times. V lost 11 bases and J 0 bases, leaving 13 bases between the germline ends. CDR3 size: 13 residues. The germline gives CDR1 SNHLY, CDR2 FYNNEI. The data were obtained in a study of CD8+ T cells in alopecia areata. In the study overall: Percent affected scalp area, the SALT score, rated treated patients' severity.

TCR sequencing used cDNA made by reverse transcription of extracted RNA. Here immunoSEQ multiplex PCR was the method, and the copy in TCRdb shows in-frame clones only, minus some. The profile covers 200,000 or so clones, with 55% to 75% appearing a single time and under 7% taken by the ten largest. The treatment is: oral pan-JAK inhibitor, 5-10 mg twice daily. This specimen was CD4+ T cells sorted from blood, taken at week 24, from a patient treated with tofacitinib. J is TRBJ1-1 and V is TRBV2; D not resolved. The TCR comes from a human donor with alopecia areata. The DNA for the CDR3 is TGTGCCGGTCAACGAGACATGAACACTGAAGCTTTCTTT. Protein product: CAGQRDMNTEAFF.